The 26 T cell receptor beta chains below were found in one sample sequenced in a study of T cells after posttransplantation cyclophosphamide. The repertoire was sequenced with immunoSEQ multiplex PCR; TCRdb's copy has only in-frame clones and lacks some. The repertoire consists of approximately 50,000 clones, with 94% occurring once and the leading ten covering about 3.1%. The sequenced sample was PBMCs. These TCRs come from a woman in her 30s in good health and a related stem cell transplant donor.

Only one count was recorded for this clone. The chain joins TRBV7-8 to TRBJ1-1; 8 positions agree with TRBD1. The CDR3 covers 17 residues. The ends lost 3 bases at V and 1 base at J; junction bases unmatched: 10. The germline V gene has CDR1 SGHVS and CDR2 FQNEAQ. The CDR3 DNA reads as TGTGCCAGCAGCTTGACCCCCGGGACAGGAGGGAACACTGAAGCTTTCTTT. It specifies CASSLTPGTGGNTEAFF.

The chain carries TRBV23-1 and TRBJ1-1; D not certain. TRBV23-1 is assigned to the ORF class and has an uncertain function. The V end lost 3 bases, the J end lost 1 base, and 21 bases lay between the germline ends. This CDR3 has 18 amino acids. DNA of the CDR3: TGCGCCAGCAGTCACCCTCGGGTCTTCCCCGGGAGGAACACTGAAGCTTTCTTT. Its translation: CASSHPRVFPGRNTEAFF.

The rearrangement joins TRBV7-2 to TRBJ1-1; tentative D call: TRBD1 (5 bases). Trimming took 1 base from V and 11 from J, leaving 14 bases between them. The germline V gene encodes CDR1 SGHTA and CDR2 FQGNSA. This CDR3 has 13 amino acids. DNA for the CDR3: TGTGCCAGCAGCTTAGGACTTACTTCAGGGGCTTTCTTT. Residues: CASSLGLTSGAFF.

J is TRBJ1-2 and V is TRBV4-2; 11 bases line up with TRBD1. CDR1 and CDR2 (germline): LGHNA, YNFKEQ. V lost 0 bases and J lost 6; bases outside the gene matches: 3. The CDR3 is 15 amino acids. The CDR3 loop is CASSQDRDRGNGYTF. In DNA form, the CDR3 reads TGTGCCAGCAGCCAAGATAGGGACAGGGGGAATGGCTACACCTTC.

The genes are TRBV11-3 and TRBJ1-1; D uncertain. The germline CDR1 and CDR2 sequences are SGHNT and YENEEA. The CDR3 contains 13 residues. Trimming left V 4 bases short and J 6 bases short, with 12 bases between. The CDR3 nucleotides are TGTGCCAGCAGCTACCGACCGAGGTCTGAAGCTTTCTTT. Its protein product is CASSYRPRSEAFF.

The V call is TRBV5-5, the J call TRBJ2-7; TRBD1 is a possible D gene (6 bases). CDR1 is SGHKS and CDR2 is YYEKEE in the germline V gene (reference sequence). The CDR3 consists of 14 residues. V lost 1 base and J 3 bases, leaving 11 bases between the germline ends. The CDR3 DNA reads TGTGCCAGCAGCTTGTATGGGACAATCTACGAGCAGTACTTC. It codes for CASSLYGTIYEQYF. The whole variable domain, filled in from reference TRBV5-5 and TRBJ2-7, reads DAGVTQSPTHLIKTRGQQVTLRCSPISGHKSVSWYQQVLGQGPQFIFQYYEKEERGRGNFPDRFSARQFPNYSSELNVNALLLGDSALYLCASSLYGTIYEQYFGPGTRLTVT.

The genes are TRBV10-2 and TRBJ2-7, with 7 positions matching TRBD1. The CDR3 totals 18 residues. CDR1 and CDR2 from the germline V gene are WSHSY and SAAADI. Germline trimming cut 4 bases from V and 3 bases from J; bases unmatched to any gene: 18. CDR3 sequence reads: CASSGDRFLPSPNYEQYF. Here the CDR3 DNA reads TGCGCCAGCAGTGGGGACAGATTCCTCCCTAGTCCGAACTACGAGCAGTACTTC.

This chain connects TRBV7-3 to TRBJ2-2, with D possibly being TRBD2 (5 bases). V was cut by 5 bases and J by 4 bases, with 14 bases left in between. Germline assignment: CDR1 SGHTA and CDR2 FQGTGA. The CDR3 sequence is 15 residues long. The CDR3 loop is CASSPSLAPTGELFF. CDR3 coding DNA: TGTGCCAGCAGCCCTTCGCTAGCACCCACCGGGGAGCTGTTTTTT.

The gene calls are TRBV19 and TRBJ2-2; TRBD1 matches 7 bases. The CDR3 consists of 14 residues. Germline V gene sequence: CDR1 LNHDA, CDR2 SQIVND (reference sequence). CDR3 in amino acids: CASRTGQSTGELFF. For the CDR3, the DNA is TGTGCGTCCCGGACGGGACAGAGCACCGGGGAGCTGTTTTTT.

This chain links TRBV6-5 with TRBJ1-4; D gene ambiguous. The germline gives CDR1 MNHEY, CDR2 SVGAGI. V lost 0 bases and J lost 3, with 5 bases in between. This CDR3 comprises 14 residues. The CDR3, as DNA: TGTGCCAGCAGTTACTCTGTAGCTAATGAAAAACTGTTTTTT. This sequence encodes CASSYSVANEKLFF.

This sequence joins TRBV5-1 and TRBJ2-7, with 7 bases aligning to TRBD2. This CDR3 is built from 16 residues. Trimming took 3 bases from V and 5 from J; bases not matched to a gene: 14. CDR1 and CDR2 from the germline V gene are SGHRS and YFSETQ. In nucleotides, the CDR3 is TGCGCCAGCAGCTGGATTCTAGGACTAGAGGGCCACGAGCAGTACTTC. It yields the protein CASSWILGLEGHEQYF.

J is TRBJ1-6 and V is TRBV4-3; 9 bases match TRBD1. Looked up from germline, CDR1 is LGHNA and CDR2 is YSLEER. This CDR3 comprises 16 residues. The V and J ends lost 4 bases and 7 bases, in that order; junction bases with no gene match: 8. The CDR3 loop is CASSRTLGTGNSPLHF. CDR3 bases: TGCGCCAGCAGCCGCACGCTCGGGACAGGGAATTCACCCCTCCACTTT.

The chain has TRBV11-2 and TRBJ1-3, with a tentative D call TRBD1 (6 bases). V was cut by 0 bases and J by 0 bases, with 12 bases left in between. The CDR3 length is 17 residues. Germline V gene data show CDR1 as SGHAT and CDR2 as FQNNGV. This chain's CDR3 is CASSLDWTVGSGNTIYF. The CDR3 DNA reads as TGTGCCAGCAGCTTAGATTGGACAGTGGGCTCTGGAAACACCATATATTTT.

The CDR3: CASSVSGLDQIGYF. CDR3 nucleotide sequence: TGTGCCAGCAGTGTTAGCGGGTTAGACCAGATTGGGTACTTC. The chain couples TRBV6-1 to TRBJ2-5, with 7 bases fitting TRBD2. The CDR3 loop spans 14 amino acids. Trimming removed 4 bases from V and 13 bases from J; junction bases left unmatched: 15. Germline V gene lookup returns CDR1 MNHNS and CDR2 SASEGT.

The chain employs TRBV6-5 and TRBJ2-7, with TRBD1 as a possible D gene (6 bases). Germline assignment: CDR1 MNHEY and CDR2 SVGAGI. Trimming removed 0 bases at V and 3 bases at J, with 15 bases between. This CDR3 has 16 amino acids. Written as DNA, the CDR3 is TGTGCCAGCAGTTACTCATCCGGACAGTTCAACTACGAGCAGTACTTC. Its translation is CASSYSSGQFNYEQYF.

The chain employs TRBV27 and TRBJ2-7; 12 bases match TRBD1. The CDR3 consists of 17 residues. Germline V gene data show CDR1 as MNHEY and CDR2 as SMNVEV (reference sequence). V lost 6 bases and J lost 1; bases outside the gene matches: 10. CDR3 amino acids: CASRSGTGGAGSYEQYF. Here the CDR3 DNA reads TGTGCCAGCAGATCTGGGACAGGGGGCGCTGGGTCCTACGAGCAGTACTTC.

The V and J genes are TRBV7-9 and TRBJ1-1; 8 bases are a match to TRBD1. CDR1 SEHNR and CDR2 FQNEAQ come from the germline V gene (reference sequence). Trimming removed 5 bases from V and 8 bases from J; junction bases left unmatched: 4. The CDR3 extends over 12 amino acids. DNA of the CDR3: TGTGCCAGCAGCCGGGACAGGCCGGAAGCTTTCTTT. Translating it yields CASSRDRPEAFF. The full variable domain, its missing parts supplied by reference TRBV7-9 and TRBJ1-1, is DTGVSQNPRHKITKRGQNVTFRCDPISEHNRLYWYRQTLGQGPEFLTYFQNEAQLEKSRLLSDRFSAERPKGSFSTLEIQRTEQGDSAMYLCASSRDRPEAFFGQGTRLTVV.

The genes are TRBV19 and TRBJ2-3; possibly TRBD1 for D (5 bases). Per germline, CDR1 LNHDA and CDR2 SQIVND (reference sequence). Between the trimmed V and J ends, which lost 4 bases and 1 base, there was a span of 12 bases. The CDR3 totals 15 residues. CDR3 sequence (DNA): TGTGCCAGTAGTAGTTGGGGCAGGGGCACAGATACGCAGTATTTT. Its protein is CASSSWGRGTDTQYF.

In nucleotides, the CDR3 is TGCGCCAGCAGCCATCGGACAGGGGGAGACTATGGCTACACCTTC. Encoded protein: CASSHRTGGDYGYTF. J is TRBJ1-2 and V is TRBV4-3; 10 nucleotides align to TRBD1. Unmatched junction bases numbered 4, after V lost 3 bases and J lost 3 bases. This CDR3 spans 15 amino acids. The V gene's germline CDR1 is LGHNA and CDR2 YSLEER.

The V gene is TRBV6-4, the J gene TRBJ2-5, with a tentative D call TRBD2 (6 bases). CDR3 length: 13 residues. V was clipped by 3 bases and J by 4 bases, with 9 bases between them. The germline V gene encodes CDR1 MRHNA and CDR2 SNTAGT. The CDR3 DNA reads TGTGCCAGCAGTGAGACTAGGGGAGAGACCCAGTACTTC. It is translated as CASSETRGETQYF.

The rearrangement uses TRBV7-3 and TRBJ2-5; a possible D gene is TRBD2 (5 bases). V shed 3 bases and J shed 5 bases, with 13 bases lying between them. Germline V CDR1 and CDR2: SGHTA, FQGTGA. CDR3 size: 14 residues. This chain's CDR3 is CASSFEGGEETQYF. CDR3 DNA sequence: TGTGCCAGCAGCTTCGAGGGTGGAGAGGAGACCCAGTACTTC.

This chain uses TRBV9 with TRBJ2-3; the match to TRBD2 covers 13 bases. CDR3 length: 19 residues. V gave up 6 bases and J gave up 1 base; unmatched junction bases: 14. The germline CDR1 and CDR2 sequences are SGDLS and YYNGEE. Here the CDR3 DNA reads TGTGCCAGCAACCTAGGACTAGCGGGGGCCTTAGCCGGCACAGATACGCAGTATTTT. Translation: CASNLGLAGALAGTDTQYF.

The rearrangement joins TRBV5-4 to TRBJ2-2; 8 positions match TRBD2. The germline V gene has CDR1 SGHNT and CDR2 YYREEE (reference sequence). The CDR3 length is 15 residues. The junction had 7 bases not matched to a gene; V was cut back by 4 bases and J by 5 bases. The CDR3 DNA reads TGTGCCAGCAGCCCAACCGGGGGGGGGACCGGGGAGCTGTTTTTT. Translation: CASSPTGGGTGELFF.

In regard to this clone: Other DNA sequences in the same sample also yield this CDR3. V gene TRBV29-1 combines with J gene TRBJ2-5; no reliable D call. This CDR3 is built from 11 residues. Germline V gene data show CDR1 as SQVTM and CDR2 as ANQGSEA. Trimming shortened V by 2 bases and J by 5 bases, and 6 bases separated the two germline ends. CDR3 amino acids: CSVERQETQYF. CDR3 nucleotides: TGCAGCGTTGAACGCCAGGAGACCCAGTACTTC.

The chain is built from TRBV6-9 and TRBJ1-2; weak D call: TRBD1 (5 bases). The CDR3 runs to 14 residues. Between the trimmed V and J ends, which lost 3 bases and 4 bases, there was a span of 12 bases. From germline, CDR1 is MNHGY and CDR2 SVAAGI. The CDR3 reads CASSYGGSGYGYTF. DNA of the CDR3: TGTGCCAGCAGTTACGGGGGATCTGGCTATGGCTACACCTTC.

This clone was observed once. The gene calls are TRBV5-1 and TRBJ2-2; tentative D call: TRBD1 (5 bases). This CDR3 contains 15 residues. Germline V gene data show CDR1 as SGHRS and CDR2 as YFSETQ. The V and J ends lost 0 bases and 0 bases respectively, with 6 bases between them. The CDR3 nucleotides read TGCGCCAGCAGCTTGGGACAGTCGAACACCGGGGAGCTGTTTTTT. Amino acid sequence: CASSLGQSNTGELFF.